Below, 31 T cell receptor beta chains from the same sample are listed, as sequenced in a study of blood T cell repertoires in COVID-19. Clones were read by immunoSEQ multiplex PCR, and TCRdb kept only the in-frame ones, dropping some. The repertoire includes roughly 120,000 clones, 65% to 80% of them detected once, and around 0.9% sits in the top ten. Sequenced input: peripheral blood. These receptors originate from a human donor with acute or convalescent COVID-19. The donor label of this sample is uncertain.

This clone was seen once. The V call is TRBV4-1, the J call TRBJ2-7; perhaps TRBD2 as D (6 bases). Germline V lookup: CDR1 MGHRA, CDR2 YSYEKL. This CDR3 contains 12 residues. The germline V and J ends were trimmed by 1 base and 9 bases, with 10 bases remaining between them. CDR3 nucleotide sequence: TGCGCCAGCAGCCAAGGGGGAGGCGTGCAGTACTTC. Residues: CASSQGGGVQYF.

The chain uses TRBV4-1 and TRBJ1-1; 10 nucleotides align to TRBD1. The CDR3 is 15 residues long. Trimming at V came to 1 base and at J to 8 bases, leaving 7 bases not matched to a gene. Germline-derived CDR1 and CDR2 are MGHRA and YSYEKL. This chain's CDR3 is CASSQGRDRGPEAFF. The CDR3 nucleotides read TGCGCCAGCAGCCAAGGCCGGGACAGGGGCCCGGAAGCTTTCTTT.

The chain combines TRBV4-2 with TRBJ1-2, with 12 nucleotides matching TRBD1. The CDR3 is made up of 17 amino acids. Germline assignment: CDR1 LGHNA and CDR2 YNFKEQ. The trim removed 5 bases at V and 4 bases at J, leaving 11 bases unmatched. The CDR3, as DNA: TGTGCCAGCAGCTACTCGGGACAGGGGGCTGGGGGCTATGGCTACACCTTC. Its protein is CASSYSGQGAGGYGYTF.

The chain carries TRBV6-2 or TRBV6-3 and TRBJ2-5; weak D call: TRBD2 (7 bases). Germline V lookup: CDR1 MNHEY, CDR2 SVGEGT. Trimming took off 6 bases at V and 9 bases at J, with 26 bases between the two ends. This CDR3 region has 16 residues. CDR3 DNA sequence: TGTGCCAGCAGCCAGACCTGGTGGGGGGGCGTTCCGGCCCAGTACTTC. Translated: CASSQTWWGGVPAQYF.

This clone was seen once. The chain uses TRBV28 and TRBJ1-5, with 9 bases lining up with TRBD1. Germline CDR1 reads MDHEN; CDR2 reads SYDVKM. CDR3 size: 14 residues. The V and J ends lost 5 bases and 9 bases, in that order; junction bases with no gene match: 8. The CDR3 DNA sequence: TGTGCCAGCAGTCCGGGACAGGGCAATTTGCCCCAGCATTTT. Protein sequence: CASSPGQGNLPQHF.

The CDR3 here is CASSVGQGLTDTQYF. The CDR3 DNA reads TGTGCCAGCAGCGTAGGGCAGGGGCTCACAGATACGCAGTATTTT. This rearrangement joins TRBV9 to TRBJ2-3; weak D call: TRBD1 (6 bases). CDR3 size: 15 residues. The germline V gene encodes CDR1 SGDLS and CDR2 YYNGEE. V lost 0 bases and J 2 bases, leaving 10 bases between the germline ends.

The chain employs TRBV11-2 and TRBJ1-4; D possibly corresponds to TRBD1 (5 bases). Per the germline V gene, CDR1 is SGHAT and CDR2 is FQNNGV. V lost 4 bases and J 4 bases, leaving 13 bases between the germline ends. The CDR3 totals 15 residues. CDR3 DNA: TGTGCCAGCAGCTACGGGACCGGGGGTAATGAAAAACTGTTTTTT. This gives the protein CASSYGTGGNEKLFF.

This clone was recorded a few times. V is TRBV4-2 and J is TRBJ2-1; TRBD2 agrees at 14 bases. Unmatched junction bases numbered 9, after V lost 1 base and J lost 7 bases. The germline V gene encodes CDR1 LGHNA and CDR2 YNFKEQ. This CDR3 region has 18 residues. CDR3 nucleotides: TGTGCCAGCAGCCAAGGCGCTCGACTAGCGGGGGGGCAGAATGAGCAGTTCTTC. It encodes CASSQGARLAGGQNEQFF.

As DNA, the CDR3 is TGCGCCAGCAGCCCTGGGGGACAGGGGAACACAGATACGCAGTATTTT. Translating it yields CASSPGGQGNTDTQYF. This chain uses TRBV5-1 with TRBJ2-3; 10 nucleotides line up with TRBD1. This CDR3 has 16 residues. Germline assignment: CDR1 SGHRS and CDR2 YFSETQ. The V segment lost 4 bases and the J segment 2 bases; nucleotides outside the gene matches: 7.

The V call is TRBV5-8, the J call TRBJ2-3; D is unresolved. CDR3 length: 15 amino acids. Germline values: CDR1 SGHTS, CDR2 YDEGEE. V was cut by 4 bases and J by 0 bases, with 12 bases left in between. CDR3 DNA sequence: TGTGCCAGCAGCCCCTACACAGCTAGCACAGATACGCAGTATTTT. This translates into CASSPYTASTDTQYF.

This clone was recorded many times. The chain recombines TRBV30 with TRBJ1-1; D may be TRBD1 (6 bases). The CDR3 sequence is 13 residues long. V was pared by 2 bases and J by 1 base, with 8 bases between. Looked up from germline, CDR1 is GTSNPN and CDR2 is SVGIG (reference sequence). In nucleotides, the CDR3 is TGTGCCTGGAGTCAGGACAGGAACACTGAAGCTTTCTTT. Amino acid sequence: CAWSQDRNTEAFF.

V is TRBV6-2 or TRBV6-3 and J is TRBJ2-1, with D possibly matching TRBD2 (5 bases). Germline V lookup: CDR1 MNHEY, CDR2 SVGEGT. The CDR3 covers 15 residues. Trimming cost V 3 bases and J 8 bases, with 17 bases left between them. CDR3 residues: CASSYRGSASHEQFF. The CDR3 nucleotides read TGTGCCAGCAGTTATCGGGGATCCGCTAGCCATGAGCAGTTCTTC.

The chain combines TRBV15 with TRBJ1-2, with D perhaps matching TRBD1 (5 bases). The CDR3 loop spans 16 amino acids. V was clipped by 0 bases and J by 4 bases, with 15 bases between them. Germline assignment: CDR1 LNHNV and CDR2 YYDKDF (reference sequence). CDR3 amino acids: CATSRDGRGLGYGYTF. CDR3 sequence (DNA): TGTGCCACCAGCAGAGATGGTAGGGGTCTAGGCTATGGCTACACCTTC. Variable domain in full (rest from reference TRBV15 and TRBJ1-2): DAMVIQNPRYQVTQFGKPVTLSCSQTLNHNVMYWYQQKSSQAPKLLFHYYDKDFNNEADTPDNFQSRRPNTSFCFLDIRSPGLGDTAMYLCATSRDGRGLGYGYTFGSGTRLTVV.

The chain joins TRBV28 to TRBJ2-3; D is possibly TRBD1 (7 bases). Trimming left V 4 bases short and J 3 bases short, with 11 bases between. Germline V CDR1 and CDR2: MDHEN, SYDVKM. This CDR3 has 14 amino acids. CDR3 sequence (DNA): TGTGCCAGCAGTTCCCAGGGGGGAACAGATACGCAGTATTTT. Its translation is CASSSQGGTDTQYF.

A few counts support this clone. This chain links TRBV30 with TRBJ1-2; D is ambiguous. The CDR3 runs to 14 residues. The V end lost 0 bases, the J end lost 4 bases, and 12 bases lay between the germline ends. Germline lookup yields CDR1 GTSNPN and CDR2 SVGIG (reference sequence). The CDR3 loop reads CAWSVRGNPYGYTF. The CDR3 bases are TGTGCCTGGAGTGTAAGAGGGAACCCCTATGGCTACACCTTC.

The chain is built from TRBV6-5 and TRBJ2-5; the D gene is possibly TRBD2 (7 bases). This CDR3 is built from 12 residues. The germline gives CDR1 MNHEY, CDR2 SVGAGI. Trimming left V 8 bases short and J 2 bases short, with 9 bases between. CDR3 residues: CASAGAQETQYF. The CDR3 region has the DNA TGTGCCAGCGCGGGGGCGCAAGAGACCCAGTACTTC.

This sequence joins TRBV18 and TRBJ2-5, with a possible D match to TRBD2 (5 bases). This CDR3 is 14 amino acids long. Germline V gene sequence: CDR1 KGHSH, CDR2 LQKENI. Trimming pared 1 base from V and 2 bases from J, leaving 8 bases between. CDR3 DNA sequence: TGTGCCAGCTCACCACGAACGGGGCAAGAGACCCAGTACTTC. As protein: CASSPRTGQETQYF. The full variable domain, rest sourced from reference TRBV18 and TRBJ2-5, is NAGVMQNPRHLVRRRGQEARLRCSPMKGHSHVYWYRQLPEEGLKFMVYLQKENIIDESGMPKERFSAEFPKEGPSILRIQQVVRGDSAAYFCASSPRTGQETQYFGPGTRLLVL.

The chain employs TRBV7-8 and TRBJ2-1; tentative D call: TRBD2 (6 bases). Trimming shortened V by 0 bases and J by 10 bases, and 16 bases separated the two germline ends. Germline CDR1 SGHVS, CDR2 FQNEAQ. CDR3 length: 15 amino acids. CDR3 bases: TGTGCCAGCAGCTTAGCACGGGGGTTTAAGGTAGAGCAGTTCTTC. It translates to CASSLARGFKVEQFF.

V is TRBV4-1 and J is TRBJ1-3; weak D call: TRBD1 (5 bases). Germline CDR1 is MGHRA and CDR2 is YSYEKL. V lost 1 base and J 4 bases, leaving 14 bases between the germline ends. The CDR3 extends over 16 amino acids. Here the CDR3 DNA reads TGCGCCAGCAGCCAAGTTATAGGGGCCCGGGGAAACACCATATATTTT. Amino acid sequence: CASSQVIGARGNTIYF.

This sequence joins TRBV2 and TRBJ1-5, with TRBD1 matching 8 bases. The trim removed 3 bases at V and 4 bases at J, leaving 5 bases unmatched. The CDR3 covers 15 residues. The germline gives CDR1 SNHLY, CDR2 FYNNEI. CDR3 nucleotide sequence: TGTGCCAGCAGTGATTGGGGACAGGCGAATCAGCCCCAGCATTTT. Its protein is CASSDWGQANQPQHF.

This chain joins TRBV2 and TRBJ1-2; D possibly corresponds to TRBD1 (6 bases). The CDR3 has 13 residues. V gave up 4 bases and J gave up 0 bases, with 6 bases separating them. Per germline, CDR1 SNHLY and CDR2 FYNNEI. The CDR3: CASSGQANYGYTF. CDR3 nucleotides: TGTGCCAGCAGTGGACAGGCTAACTATGGCTACACCTTC.

The rearrangement links TRBV15 to TRBJ2-1; D may be TRBD2 (5 bases). The ends were cut back, 8 bases at V and 0 bases at J, with 11 bases in the middle. Germline V lookup: CDR1 LNHNV, CDR2 YYDKDF (reference sequence). The CDR3 covers 14 residues. CDR3 nucleotides: TGTGCCACCGGCCCGGGAAGCTCCTACAATGAGCAGTTCTTC. Its translation: CATGPGSSYNEQFF.

This clone was recorded many times. This chain links TRBV6-5 with TRBJ2-7; TRBD2 aligns across 7 bases. Germline CDR1 is MNHEY and CDR2 is SVGAGI. V trimming: 6 bases; J trimming: 2 bases; junction bases outside the gene matches: 10. The CDR3 runs 15 residues. The CDR3 nucleotides are TGTGCCAGCAGCTTAACGCGGGGGTCTCCCTACGAGCAGTACGTC. Its translation is CASSLTRGSPYEQYV.

This chain joins TRBV4-1 and TRBJ1-2; D is unresolved. V shed 1 base and J shed 4 bases, with 10 bases lying between them. This CDR3 spans 14 amino acids. CDR1 is MGHRA and CDR2 is YSYEKL in the germline V gene. The CDR3 spells CASSQASGLYGYTF. CDR3 nucleotide sequence: TGCGCCAGCAGCCAAGCAAGCGGTCTCTATGGCTACACCTTC.

This clone has just one count. V usage is TRBV7-2 and J usage is TRBJ1-3; D is unresolved. The ends were cut back, 5 bases at V and 2 bases at J, with 10 bases in the middle. The CDR3 covers 14 residues. Per germline, CDR1 SGHTA and CDR2 FQGNSA. This CDR3 is CASSAQVPGNTIYF. The DNA of the CDR3 is TGTGCCAGCAGCGCCCAGGTCCCTGGAAACACCATATATTTT.

The chain combines TRBV28 with TRBJ2-5, with TRBD1 identical over 10 bases. Looked up from germline, CDR1 is MDHEN and CDR2 is SYDVKM. J was trimmed by 5 bases and V by 5 bases; bases with no gene match: 8. The CDR3 extends over 15 amino acids. CDR3 sequence (DNA): TGTGCCAGCAGTCCTCGACAGGGGGCCCAGGAGACCCAGTACTTC. Protein product: CASSPRQGAQETQYF.

This clone was seen just once. V gene TRBV7-6 combines with J gene TRBJ2-5, with 9 bases identical to TRBD1. Unmatched junction bases numbered 4, after V lost 5 bases and J lost 0 bases. This CDR3 contains 15 residues. Germline V CDR1 and CDR2: SGHVS, FNYEAQ. CDR3: CASSPGTGYQETQYF. CDR3 bases: TGTGCCAGCAGCCCCGGGACAGGGTACCAAGAGACCCAGTACTTC.

This chain joins TRBV15 and TRBJ1-4; 7 positions agree with TRBD1. The germline gives CDR1 LNHNV, CDR2 YYDKDF (reference sequence). With V trimmed by 5 bases and J by 5 bases, 8 bases remained unmatched. The CDR3 is made up of 15 amino acids. CDR3 amino acids: CATSGRQGWNEKLFF. For the CDR3, the DNA is TGTGCCACCAGCGGGAGACAGGGTTGGAATGAAAAACTGTTTTTT.

This clone came up many times. The chain uses TRBV30 and TRBJ2-7; TRBD1 might be the D (7 bases). V shed 1 base and J shed 3 bases, with 16 bases lying between them. The CDR3 totals 15 residues. Germline V gives CDR1 GTSNPN, CDR2 SVGIG (reference sequence). CDR3 sequence reads: CAWSATGEASYEQYF. In DNA form, the CDR3 reads TGTGCCTGGAGTGCCACAGGGGAGGCAAGCTACGAGCAGTACTTC.

This rearrangement joins TRBV30 to TRBJ1-2; 9 positions match TRBD1. Germline CDR1 reads GTSNPN; CDR2 reads SVGIG (reference sequence). The CDR3 is 13 residues long. CDR3 sequence reads: CASYGQGTYGYTF. DNA of the CDR3: TGTGCTTCCTACGGACAGGGGACCTATGGCTACACCTTC.

This clone came up once. V is TRBV27 and J is TRBJ2-6, with 8 bases aligning to TRBD1. The trim removed 4 bases at V and 0 bases at J, leaving 5 bases unmatched. CDR3 length equals 17 residues. Germline V lookup: CDR1 MNHEY, CDR2 SMNVEV (reference sequence). The CDR3 loop is CASSSGGPFSGANVLTF. The DNA of the CDR3 is TGTGCCAGCAGTTCAGGGGGCCCCTTCTCTGGGGCCAACGTCCTGACTTTC. The whole variable domain, remainder taken from reference TRBV27 and TRBJ2-6, is EAQVTQNPRYLITVTGKKLTVTCSQNMNHEYMSWYRQDPGLGLRQIYYSMNVEVTDKGDVPEGYKVSRKEKRNFPLILESPSPNQTSLYFCASSSGGPFSGANVLTFGAGSRLTVL.